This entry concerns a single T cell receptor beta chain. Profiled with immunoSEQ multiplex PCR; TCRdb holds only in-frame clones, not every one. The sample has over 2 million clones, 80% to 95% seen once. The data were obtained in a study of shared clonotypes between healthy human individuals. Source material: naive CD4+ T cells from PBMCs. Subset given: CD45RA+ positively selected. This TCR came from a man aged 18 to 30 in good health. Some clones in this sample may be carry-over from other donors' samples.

CDR3 in DNA: TGTGCCAGCAGTGAACAGCCGGGAAACACCATATATTTT. This codes for CASSEQPGNTIYF. V gene TRBV2 combines with J gene TRBJ1-3; D is unclear. Germline V gives CDR1 SNHLY, CDR2 FYNNEI. V was shortened by 2 bases and J by 4 bases, with 6 bases between the two germline ends. This CDR3 has 13 residues.